Below are 14 T cell receptor beta chains sequenced from a single sample in a study of radiotherapy plus CTLA-4 blockade in lung cancer. Sequencing was performed with immunoSEQ multiplex PCR; in TCRdb, only in-frame clones are kept and a portion is missing. The sample consists of tens of thousands of clones, roughly 84% of them appearing once. Sequenced here: peripheral blood, sampled from a patient treated with radiotherapy plus ipilimumab. Every receptor here comes from a human donor with non-small cell lung cancer whose response to radiotherapy plus ipilimumab could not be evaluated.

This sequence joins TRBV5-1 and TRBJ2-6, with 12 bases matching TRBD2. The CDR3 extends over 18 amino acids. CDR1 and CDR2 (germline): SGHRS, YFSETQ. J gave up 4 bases and V 1 base, and 6 bases lay outside the gene matches. The CDR3 spells CASSLMTSGGSGANVLTF. The DNA for the CDR3 is TGCGCCAGCAGCTTGATGACTAGCGGGGGCTCCGGGGCCAACGTCCTGACTTTC.

This clone came up once. The chain carries TRBV7-9 and TRBJ2-2; TRBD2 is a possible D gene (5 bases). The V gene lost 3 bases and the J gene lost 0 bases, with 11 bases spanning the gap. Per the germline V gene, CDR1 is SEHNR and CDR2 is FQNEAQ (reference sequence). This CDR3 is 16 amino acids long. CDR3 sequence: CASSFNPGSNTGELFF. The CDR3 DNA reads as TGTGCCAGCAGCTTCAATCCGGGGTCGAACACCGGGGAGCTGTTTTTT. The entire variable domain, with the rest obtained from reference TRBV7-9 and TRBJ2-2, is as follows: DTGVSQNPRHKITKRGQNVTFRCDPISEHNRLYWYRQTLGQGPEFLTYFQNEAQLEKSRLLSDRFSAERPKGSFSTLEIQRTEQGDSAMYLCASSFNPGSNTGELFFGEGSRLTVL.

V and J are TRBV5-4 and TRBJ2-3; 9 bases fit TRBD2. The germline CDR1 and CDR2 sequences are SGHNT and YYREEE (reference sequence). The V and J ends lost 3 bases and 5 bases, in that order; junction bases with no gene match: 4. The CDR3 is made up of 14 amino acids. The CDR3 here is CASSSGLARDTQYF. DNA for the CDR3: TGTGCCAGCAGCTCGGGACTAGCTAGAGATACGCAGTATTTT.

This chain connects TRBV4-3 to TRBJ2-7; D unclear. Per the germline V gene, CDR1 is LGHNA and CDR2 is YSLEER. The CDR3 loop spans 11 amino acids. Deletions cut 5 bases from V and 4 bases from J, with 6 bases between. The CDR3 DNA reads TGCGCCAGCAGCTCCCAATACGAGCAGTACTTC. It codes for CASSSQYEQYF.

The V and J genes are TRBV28 and TRBJ1-2; 8 bases match TRBD1. This CDR3 contains 16 residues. V lost 6 bases and J lost 5; bases outside the gene matches: 14. Germline CDR1 reads MDHEN; CDR2 reads SYDVKM. The CDR3 DNA reads as TGTGCCAGCAGCCCCGCCAATGTCAGGGGGCGTTATGGCTACACCTTC. It specifies CASSPANVRGRYGYTF.

This rearrangement joins TRBV6-5 to TRBJ1-1, with 7 bases lining up with TRBD1. The CDR3 runs to 13 residues. After removal of 5 bases from V and 6 bases from J, the junction contained 6 bases not matched to a gene. Germline assignment: CDR1 MNHEY and CDR2 SVGAGI. The CDR3 DNA is TGTGCCAGCAGTGAAGGGGGCAGGCCTGAAGCTTTCTTT. Its translation is CASSEGGRPEAFF.

The chain carries TRBV18 and TRBJ2-2, with TRBD1 as a possible D gene (5 bases). The CDR3 totals 15 residues. Germline assignment: CDR1 KGHSH and CDR2 LQKENI. With 6 bases removed from V and 5 bases from J, the gap between germline ends came to 16 bases. The CDR3 DNA follows: TGTGCCAGCTCCTCCACTTGGAAGGGGACCGGGGAGCTGTTTTTT. Protein: CASSSTWKGTGELFF.

This chain connects TRBV4-3 to TRBJ1-4; D possibly corresponds to TRBD1 (6 bases). The CDR3 sequence is 15 residues long. V was clipped by 0 bases and J by 3 bases, with 8 bases between them. The germline V gene encodes CDR1 LGHNA and CDR2 YSLEER. CDR3 sequence (DNA): TGCGCCAGCAGCCAAGAAGGACAGCCTAATGAAAAACTGTTTTTT. Amino acid sequence: CASSQEGQPNEKLFF.

This chain joins TRBV6-5 and TRBJ2-3; TRBD1 matches 7 bases. There are 11 residues in the CDR3. V was pared by 6 bases and J by 11 bases, with 5 bases of the junction left unmatched. In germline, CDR1 is MNHEY, CDR2 SVGAGI. The CDR3 DNA follows: TGTGCCAGCAGGACTGGGACAGAGCAGTATTTT. This translates into CASRTGTEQYF.

This clone was observed a few times. V gene TRBV5-1 combines with J gene TRBJ2-7, with 9 bases identical to TRBD2. There are 16 residues in the CDR3. After removal of 2 bases from V and 0 bases from J, the junction contained 6 bases not matched to a gene. The germline gives CDR1 SGHRS, CDR2 YFSETQ. CDR3 DNA: TGCGCCAGCAGCTTAGCCGCTAGCGGGGCCTCCTACGAGCAGTACTTC. It translates to CASSLAASGASYEQYF. Together with reference TRBV5-1 and TRBJ2-7, the CDR3 gives the full variable domain: KAGVTQTPRYLIKTRGQQVTLSCSPISGHRSVSWYQQTPGQGLQFLFEYFSETQRNKGNFPGRFSGRQFSNSRSEMNVSTLELGDSALYLCASSLAASGASYEQYFGPGTRLTVT.

This chain connects TRBV9 to TRBJ2-2, with 8 positions matching TRBD2. CDR1 SGDLS and CDR2 YYNGEE come from the germline V gene. The CDR3 has 17 residues. Trimming took 0 bases from V and 5 from J; bases not matched to a gene: 9. CDR3: CASSVAGGPIGTGELFF. The CDR3 coding sequence is TGTGCCAGCAGCGTAGCGGGAGGGCCGATAGGAACCGGGGAGCTGTTTTTT.

The rearrangement links TRBV14 to TRBJ2-7, with a weak D call TRBD1 (6 bases). The ends were cut back, 4 bases at V and 3 bases at J, with 13 bases in the middle. Looked up from germline, CDR1 is SGHDN and CDR2 is FVKESK. The length of the CDR3 is 14 residues. CDR3 DNA: TGTGCCAGCAGCCGGGTAGGACAGCACTACGAGCAGTACTTC. Protein sequence: CASSRVGQHYEQYF.

The chain couples TRBV28 to TRBJ1-2; no clear D gene. The V end lost 5 bases, the J end lost 1 base, and 14 bases lay between the germline ends. The CDR3 contains 15 residues. In germline, CDR1 is MDHEN, CDR2 SYDVKM. The CDR3 coding sequence is TGTGCCAGCAGTCATCTTCTAGAGGGTAACTATGGCTACACCTTC. Translation: CASSHLLEGNYGYTF.

The chain joins TRBV6-4 to TRBJ1-6; no reliable D call. The length of the CDR3 is 14 residues. Looked up from germline, CDR1 is MRHNA and CDR2 is SNTAGT. Trimming cost V 6 bases and J 7 bases, with 13 bases left between them. This CDR3 reads CASSGRVGNSPLHF. CDR3 in DNA: TGTGCCAGCAGCGGGAGGGTCGGAAATTCACCCCTCCACTTT.